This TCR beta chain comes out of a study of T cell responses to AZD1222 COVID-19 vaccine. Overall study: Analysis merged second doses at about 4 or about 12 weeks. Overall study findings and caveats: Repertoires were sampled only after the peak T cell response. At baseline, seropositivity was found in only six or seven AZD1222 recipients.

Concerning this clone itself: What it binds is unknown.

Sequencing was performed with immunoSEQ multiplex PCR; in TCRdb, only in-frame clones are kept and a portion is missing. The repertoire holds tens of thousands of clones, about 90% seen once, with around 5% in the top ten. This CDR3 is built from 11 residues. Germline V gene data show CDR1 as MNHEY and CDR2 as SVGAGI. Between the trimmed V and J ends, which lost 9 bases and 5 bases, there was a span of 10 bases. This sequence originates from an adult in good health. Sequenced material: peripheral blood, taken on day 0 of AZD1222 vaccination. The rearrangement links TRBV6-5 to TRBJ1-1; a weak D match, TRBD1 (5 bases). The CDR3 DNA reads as TGTGCCAGTTCAGGGTGGACTGAAGCTTTCTTT. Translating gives CASSGWTEAFF.